This is a list of T cell receptor beta chains from one sample in a study of blood T cell repertoires in COVID-19. Assay used: immunoSEQ multiplex PCR; TCRdb lists only in-frame clones, some missing. This table holds tens of thousands of clones, around 93% found once. The source material was peripheral blood. These receptors were taken from a human donor with active COVID-19. The donor label of this sample is uncertain. Both conserved end residues are part of each CDR3. Fields, in order: D gene, clone size, J gene, V gene, CDR3 protein, CDR3 DNA. D genes are given only for firm matches. Not all rows give a size; the values are once, few, many and, for expanded clones, a class.

NA	NA	TRBJ2-7	TRBV6-5	CASTRRAYEQYF	TGTGCCAGCACGCGACGGGCCTACGAGCAGTACTTC
TRBD1	NA	TRBJ1-1	TRBV5-6	CASSLDRGQSVGTEAFF	TGTGCCAGCAGCTTGGACAGGGGGCAGTCGGTAGGGACTGAAGCTTTCTTT
NA	NA	TRBJ1-4	TRBV28	CASSFGWEEKLFF	TGTGCCAGCAGTTTCGGGTGGGAGGAAAAACTGTTTTTT
NA	NA	TRBJ1-2	TRBV7-8	CASSFSREAVPFYGYTF	TGTGCCAGCAGCTTTAGCCGGGAGGCGGTGCCATTCTATGGCTACACCTTC
TRBD1	NA	TRBJ1-2	TRBV19	CASSLPRQGIFYTF	TGTGCCAGTAGTCTACCCCGACAGGGGATTTTCTACACCTTC
NA	once	TRBJ2-5	TRBV4-1	CASSQELAVAGTQYF	TGCGCCAGCAGCCAAGAACTCGCGGTAGCCGGGACCCAGTACTTC
NA	NA	TRBJ1-1	TRBV7-9	CASSFAGMNTEAFF	TGTGCCAGCAGCTTCGCAGGCATGAACACTGAAGCTTTCTTT
NA	NA	TRBJ2-1	TRBV5-1	CASSLVPGSGNEQFF	TGCGCCAGCAGCTTGGTTCCGGGGAGTGGCAATGAGCAGTTCTTC
NA	NA	TRBJ1-5	TRBV7-9	CASSPTETPYSNQPQHF	TGTGCCAGCAGCCCGACCGAGACACCTTATAGCAATCAGCCCCAGCATTTT
NA	NA	TRBJ2-5	TRBV6-2/TRBV6-3	CASSIISRRETQYF	TGTGCCAGCAGCATCATTAGTCGGAGAGAGACCCAGTACTTC
TRBD2	NA	TRBJ2-7	TRBV2	CASSEKPAGGLEEQYF	TGTGCCAGCAGTGAAAAACCAGCGGGGGGGCTCGAAGAGCAGTACTTC
TRBD1	NA	TRBJ2-3	TRBV9	CASSVRTGTRTDTQYF	TGTGCCAGCAGCGTCCGGACAGGGACGAGAACAGATACGCAGTATTTT
TRBD1	NA	TRBJ1-2	TRBV24-1	CATSDFNRGPSNYGYTF	TGTGCCACCAGTGATTTCAACAGGGGGCCCTCTAACTATGGCTACACCTTC
TRBD1	NA	TRBJ1-2	TRBV7-9	CASSLAGGQAAKGGYTF	TGTGCCAGCAGCTTAGCGGGGGGACAGGCTGCGAAAGGTGGCTACACCTTC
TRBD2	NA	TRBJ2-1	TRBV25-1	CASSPLAGFHSSYNEQFF	TGTGCCAGCAGTCCCCTAGCGGGGTTTCATAGCTCCTACAATGAGCAGTTCTTC
NA	NA	TRBJ2-2	TRBV5-4	CASSLVQNTGELFF	TGTGCCAGCAGCTTGGTTCAGAACACCGGGGAGCTGTTTTTT
NA	NA	TRBJ1-3	TRBV3-1/TRBV3-2	CASSQDQQGRRNTIYF	TGTGCCAGCAGCCAAGATCAGCAGGGCAGAAGAAACACCATATATTTT
TRBD2	NA	TRBJ2-1	TRBV5-1	CASSLELAGGNEQFF	TGCGCCAGCAGCTTAGAACTAGCGGGGGGCAATGAGCAGTTCTTC
NA	once	TRBJ1-6	TRBV11-2	CASSRRLNSPLHF	TGTGCCAGCAGCCGGAGGCTGAATTCACCCCTCCACTTT
TRBD2	NA	TRBJ2-7	TRBV27	CASSSRALAGGNYEQYF	TGTGCCAGCAGTTCGAGGGCCCTAGCGGGGGGGAACTACGAGCAGTACTTC
NA	NA	TRBJ1-2	TRBV6-6	CASSYRGSLYGYTF	TGTGCCAGCAGTTACAGGGGGAGCCTCTATGGCTACACCTTC
NA	NA	TRBJ1-5	TRBV18	CASSPGRGQPQHF	TGTGCCAGCTCACCGGGCAGGGGACAGCCCCAGCATTTT
NA	NA	TRBJ2-1	TRBV19	CASSTPIFYNEQFF	TGTGCCAGTAGTACGCCTATATTCTACAATGAGCAGTTCTTC
TRBD1	NA	TRBJ1-4	TRBV10-2	CASKRDRGATNEKLFF	TGCGCCAGCAAAAGGGACAGGGGTGCGACTAATGAAAAACTGTTTTTT
TRBD2	medium-sized	TRBJ2-2	TRBV6-4	CASSESGGATGELFF	TGTGCCAGCAGTGAAAGCGGGGGGGCCACCGGGGAGCTGTTTTTT
TRBD1	NA	TRBJ1-4	TRBV7-2	CASSAPLGTAATNEKLFF	TGTGCCAGCAGCGCCCCCTTAGGGACAGCCGCAACTAATGAAAAACTGTTTTTT
TRBD2	NA	TRBJ2-5	TRBV18	CASSPGGTSGRETQYF	TGTGCCAGCTCACCCGGAGGGACTAGCGGTCGAGAGACCCAGTACTTC
NA	NA	TRBJ2-7	TRBV18	CASSPRTSAYEQYF	TGTGCCAGCTCACCACGAACTTCTGCCTACGAGCAGTACTTC
TRBD1	once	TRBJ1-2	TRBV5-1	CASSPRQGGHGYTF	TGCGCCAGCAGCCCGCGACAGGGAGGCCATGGCTACACCTTC
NA	NA	TRBJ2-7	TRBV19	CASSINRDHEQYF	TGTGCCAGTAGTATCAACAGGGACCACGAGCAGTACTTC
TRBD1	NA	TRBJ2-7	TRBV2	CASSVQRQGQQYF	TGTGCCAGCAGTGTCCAGAGACAGGGGCAGCAGTACTTC
TRBD2	NA	TRBJ2-2	TRBV9	CASSSPRASGDLGELFF	TGTGCCAGCAGCTCCCCCCGAGCTAGCGGGGATCTCGGGGAGCTGTTTTTT
NA	NA	TRBJ1-1	TRBV5-1	CASSILTGENTEAFF	TGCGCCAGCAGCATCCTGACAGGAGAGAACACTGAAGCTTTCTTT